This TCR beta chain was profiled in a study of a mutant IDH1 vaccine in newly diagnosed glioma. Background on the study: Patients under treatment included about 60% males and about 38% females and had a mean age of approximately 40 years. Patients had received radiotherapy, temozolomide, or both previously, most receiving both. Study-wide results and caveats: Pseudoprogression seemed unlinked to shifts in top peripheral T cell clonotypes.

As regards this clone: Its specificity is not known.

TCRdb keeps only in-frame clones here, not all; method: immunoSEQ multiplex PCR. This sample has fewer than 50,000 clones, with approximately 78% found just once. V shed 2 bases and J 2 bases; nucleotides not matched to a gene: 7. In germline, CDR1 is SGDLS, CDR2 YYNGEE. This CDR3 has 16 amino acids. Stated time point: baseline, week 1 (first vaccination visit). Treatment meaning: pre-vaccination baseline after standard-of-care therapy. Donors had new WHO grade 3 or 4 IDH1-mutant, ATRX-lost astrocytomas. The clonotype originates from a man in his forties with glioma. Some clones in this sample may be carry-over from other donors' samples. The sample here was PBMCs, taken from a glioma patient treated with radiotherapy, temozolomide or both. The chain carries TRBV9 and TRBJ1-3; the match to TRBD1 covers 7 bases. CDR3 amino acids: CASSVTPGGAGNTIYF. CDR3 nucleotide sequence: TGTGCCAGCAGCGTTACGCCAGGGGGGGCTGGAAACACCATATATTTT.